This TCR beta chain was sequenced during a study of T-cell memory formation after mild COVID-19. Study-level findings and limits: A second wave expanding day 15 to 37 was CD4+-biased; contracting clones were balanced.

This clonotype has just a few counts. Its antigen is as yet unknown. V lost 2 bases, J lost 9 bases, and 8 bases lay in between. The length of the CDR3 is 11 residues. CDR1 and CDR2 (germline): MNHEY, SVGEGT. From the 5' RACE reads, TCRdb called clonotypes with MiXCR, one entry per CDR3 protein. Among 530,000 or so distinct CDR3 sequences listed, around a sixth were seen once. This clonotype was sampled from an adult woman who had mild COVID-19 (a few samples of this study predate the infection). Cell type and time point are not known. J is TRBJ2-7 and V is TRBV6-2 or TRBV6-3; D is undetermined. Sequences were obtained from PBMCs or a T cell subset sorted from them (not recorded which). CDR3 in DNA: TGTGCCAGCAGTTACGCGGTTGGGCAGTACTTC. This sequence encodes CASSYAVGQYF.